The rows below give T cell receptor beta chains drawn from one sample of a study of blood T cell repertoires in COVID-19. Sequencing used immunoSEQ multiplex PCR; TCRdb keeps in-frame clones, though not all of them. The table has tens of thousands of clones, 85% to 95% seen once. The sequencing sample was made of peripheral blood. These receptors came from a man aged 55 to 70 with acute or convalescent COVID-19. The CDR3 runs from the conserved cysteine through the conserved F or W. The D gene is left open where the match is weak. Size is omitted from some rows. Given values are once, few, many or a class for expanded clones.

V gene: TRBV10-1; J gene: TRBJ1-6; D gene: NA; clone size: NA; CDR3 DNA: TGCGCCAGCAGTGAGTCGGGGCAGGGCCACACGAATTCACCCCTCCACTTT; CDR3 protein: CASSESGQGHTNSPLHF
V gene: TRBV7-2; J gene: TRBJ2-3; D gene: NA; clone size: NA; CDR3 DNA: TGTGCCAGCAGCTTAGTCGGGTTGGCTAGCGCGGCCACAGATACGCAGTATTTT; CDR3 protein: CASSLVGLASAATDTQYF
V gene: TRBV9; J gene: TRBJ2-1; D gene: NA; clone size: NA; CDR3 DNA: TGTGCCAGCAGCGTAGGACTGCCCAATGAGCAGTTCTTC; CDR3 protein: CASSVGLPNEQFF
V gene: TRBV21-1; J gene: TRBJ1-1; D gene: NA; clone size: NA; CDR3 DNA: TGTGCCAGCACCCGATTCGAGTCTTTTGAAGCTTTCTTT; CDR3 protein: CASTRFESFEAFF
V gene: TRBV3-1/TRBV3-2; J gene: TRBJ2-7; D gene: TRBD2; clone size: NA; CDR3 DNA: TGTGCCAGCAGCCAAGGGTTAGCGGGATTTAGCTCCTACGAGCAGTACTTC; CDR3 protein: CASSQGLAGFSSYEQYF
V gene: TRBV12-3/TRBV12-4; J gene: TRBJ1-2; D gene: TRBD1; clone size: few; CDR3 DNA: TGTGCCAGCAGAAGACAGGGAACCTATGGCTACACCTTC; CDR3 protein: CASRRQGTYGYTF
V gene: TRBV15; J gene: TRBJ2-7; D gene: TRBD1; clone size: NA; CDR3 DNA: TGTGCCACCAGCAGGTTTCTCGGGACAGGGGAACCCTACGAGCAGTACTTC; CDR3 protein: CATSRFLGTGEPYEQYF
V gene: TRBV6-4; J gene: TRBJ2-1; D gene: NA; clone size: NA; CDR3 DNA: TGTGCCAGCAGTGGACCGGGACAAACGAATTTTTTTGCCTACAATGAGCAGTTCTTC; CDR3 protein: CASSGPGQTNFFAYNEQFF
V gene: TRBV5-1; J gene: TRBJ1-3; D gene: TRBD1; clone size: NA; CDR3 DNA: TGCGCCAGCAGCTTGTCTGGACAGGGCTCTGGAAACACCATATATTTT; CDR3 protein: CASSLSGQGSGNTIYF
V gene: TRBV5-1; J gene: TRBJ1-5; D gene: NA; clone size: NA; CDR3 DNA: TGCGCCAGCAAGGGGGAACCTGGCAATCAGCCCCAGCATTTT; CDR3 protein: CASKGEPGNQPQHF
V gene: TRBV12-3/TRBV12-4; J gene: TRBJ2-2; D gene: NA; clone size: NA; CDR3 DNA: TGTGCCAGCAGTCCCCCGGGCACCGGGGAGCTGTTTTTT; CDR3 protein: CASSPPGTGELFF
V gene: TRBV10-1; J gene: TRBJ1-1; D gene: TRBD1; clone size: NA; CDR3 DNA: TGCGCCAGCAGTGAAACCGGGACAGGGAAAACTGAAGCTTTCTTT; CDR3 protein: CASSETGTGKTEAFF
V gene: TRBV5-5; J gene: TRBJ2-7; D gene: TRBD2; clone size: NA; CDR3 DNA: TGTGCCAGCAGCTTGGAAGCAGCGGGAGGGACCTACGAGCAGTACTTC; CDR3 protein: CASSLEAAGGTYEQYF
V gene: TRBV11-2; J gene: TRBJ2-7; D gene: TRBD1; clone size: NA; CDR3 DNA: TGTGCCAGCAGCCCGACAGGGGGGGATCGGGACGAGCAGTACTTC; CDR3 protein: CASSPTGGDRDEQYF
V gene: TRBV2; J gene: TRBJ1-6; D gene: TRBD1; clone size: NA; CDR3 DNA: TGTGCCAGCAGTGATCCGACAGGGTCGTGGTCACCCCTCCACTTT; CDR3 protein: CASSDPTGSWSPLHF
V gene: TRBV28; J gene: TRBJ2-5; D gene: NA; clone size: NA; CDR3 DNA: TGTGCCAGCAGTAACACCCCCCTAGAGACCCAGTACTTC; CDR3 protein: CASSNTPLETQYF
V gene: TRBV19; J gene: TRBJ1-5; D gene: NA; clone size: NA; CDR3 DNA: TGTGCCAGTAGTATCGGTAGACAGGTCAATCAGCCCCAGCATTTT; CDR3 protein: CASSIGRQVNQPQHF
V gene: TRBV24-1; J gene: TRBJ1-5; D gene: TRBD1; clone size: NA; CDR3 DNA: TGTGCCACCAGTGATCCTACAGGGGGCTCAAGTCAGCCCCAGCATTTT; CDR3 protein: CATSDPTGGSSQPQHF
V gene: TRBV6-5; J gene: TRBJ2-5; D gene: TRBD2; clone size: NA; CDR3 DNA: TGTGCCAGCAGTTACCACCCTAGCGGGAGCTCGGAGACCCAGTACTTC; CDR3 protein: CASSYHPSGSSETQYF
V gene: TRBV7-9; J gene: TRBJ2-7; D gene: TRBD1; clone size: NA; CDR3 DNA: TGTGCCATTCCGGGACAGGGCTACGAGCAGTACTTC; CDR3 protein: CAIPGQGYEQYF
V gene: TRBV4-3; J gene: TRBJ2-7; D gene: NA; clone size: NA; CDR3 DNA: TGCGCCAGGGGGGGCACCTCGACTAGCTTCCACGAGCAGTACTTC; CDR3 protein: CARGGTSTSFHEQYF
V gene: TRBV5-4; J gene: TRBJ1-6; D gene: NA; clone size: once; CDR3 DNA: TGTGCCAGCAGCTTTGACAGCGATTCACCCCTCCACTTT; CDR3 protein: CASSFDSDSPLHF
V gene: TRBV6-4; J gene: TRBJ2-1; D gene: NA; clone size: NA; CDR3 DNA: TGTGCCAGCGCTCGAGCGGCCCAGGGGGGTGAGCAGTTCTTC; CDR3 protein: CASARAAQGGEQFF
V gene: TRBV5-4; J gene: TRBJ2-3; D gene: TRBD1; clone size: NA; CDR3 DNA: TGTGCCAGCAGCATTCCCTCGACAGGGAACACAGATACGCAGTATTTT; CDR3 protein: CASSIPSTGNTDTQYF
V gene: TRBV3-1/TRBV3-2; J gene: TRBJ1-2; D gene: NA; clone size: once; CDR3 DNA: TGTGCCAGCAGCCAAGGGGGTGGGGGAGGTGGCTACACCTTC; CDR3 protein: CASSQGGGGGGYTF
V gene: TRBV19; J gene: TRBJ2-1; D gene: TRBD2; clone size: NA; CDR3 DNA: TGTGCCAGTAGCACTAGCGCTGGAAATGAGCAGTTCTTC; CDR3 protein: CASSTSAGNEQFF
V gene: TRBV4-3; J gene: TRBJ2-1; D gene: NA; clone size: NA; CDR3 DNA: TGCGCCAGCAGCCAAGAATGGCGGAGCCCATACAATGAGCAGTTCTTC; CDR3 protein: CASSQEWRSPYNEQFF
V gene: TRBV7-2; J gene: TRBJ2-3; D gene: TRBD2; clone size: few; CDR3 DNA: TGTGCCAGCAGCCGCGGATTCTTAGCGGGGGTTAGCACAGATACGCAGTATTTT; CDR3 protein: CASSRGFLAGVSTDTQYF
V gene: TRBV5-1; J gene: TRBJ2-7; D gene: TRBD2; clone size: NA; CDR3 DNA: TGCGCCAGCAGCCACAGCGGGAGCAGCTCCTACGAGCAGTACTTC; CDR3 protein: CASSHSGSSSYEQYF
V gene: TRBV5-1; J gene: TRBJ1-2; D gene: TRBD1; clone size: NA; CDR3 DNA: TGCGCCAGCAGTTACCTGGCCGGGACAGGGATAAGGGACCTGGAAGGCTACACCTTC; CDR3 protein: CASSYLAGTGIRDLEGYTF
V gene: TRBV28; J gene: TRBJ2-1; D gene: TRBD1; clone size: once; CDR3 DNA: TGTGCCAGCAGTCCCCAGGGGGCTCAGCAGTTCTTC; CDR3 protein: CASSPQGAQQFF
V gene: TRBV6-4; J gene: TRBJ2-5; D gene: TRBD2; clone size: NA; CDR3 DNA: TGTGCCAGCAGTGACCCACGATGGGGACTAGCGGGAGTGGAGACCCAGTACTTC; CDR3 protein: CASSDPRWGLAGVETQYF
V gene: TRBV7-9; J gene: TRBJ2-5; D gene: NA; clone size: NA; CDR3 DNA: TGTGCCAGCAGCCCCCTGGGGGGGACAGGTGGACGGGAGACCCAGTACTTC; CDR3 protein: CASSPLGGTGGRETQYF
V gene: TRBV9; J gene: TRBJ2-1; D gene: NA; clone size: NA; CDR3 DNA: TGTGCCAGCAGCAGCCAGGTCAATGAGCAGTTCTTC; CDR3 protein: CASSSQVNEQFF
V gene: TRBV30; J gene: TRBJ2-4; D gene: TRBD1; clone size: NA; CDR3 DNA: TGTGCCTGGAGTGAGACAGGGTCCAAAAACATTCAGTACTTC; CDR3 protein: CAWSETGSKNIQYF
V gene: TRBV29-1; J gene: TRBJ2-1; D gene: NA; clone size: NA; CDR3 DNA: TGCAGCGTCGGACAGAACAATGAGCAGTTCTTC; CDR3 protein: CSVGQNNEQFF
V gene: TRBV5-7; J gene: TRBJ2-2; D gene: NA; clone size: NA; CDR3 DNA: TGTGCCAGCAGCGGCCCAAAGGACCCCGGGGCCGGGGAGCTGTTTTTT; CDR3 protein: CASSGPKDPGAGELFF
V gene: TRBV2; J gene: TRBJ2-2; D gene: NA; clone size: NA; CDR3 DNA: TGTGCCAGCAGTGCAGGGCTCAACACCGGGGAGCTGTTTTTT; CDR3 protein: CASSAGLNTGELFF
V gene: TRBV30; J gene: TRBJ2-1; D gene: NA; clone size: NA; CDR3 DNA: TGTGCCTGGAGCCAAAACAATGAGCAGTTCTTC; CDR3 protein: CAWSQNNEQFF
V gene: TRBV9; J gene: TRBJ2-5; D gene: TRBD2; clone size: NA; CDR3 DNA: TGTGCCAGCAGCGTAGCGGGAGGGTTGGAGACCCAGTACTTC; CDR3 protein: CASSVAGGLETQYF
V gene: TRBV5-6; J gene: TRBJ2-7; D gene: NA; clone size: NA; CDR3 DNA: TGTGCCAGCGGGAAGACAGAGTACGAGCAGTACTTC; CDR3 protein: CASGKTEYEQYF
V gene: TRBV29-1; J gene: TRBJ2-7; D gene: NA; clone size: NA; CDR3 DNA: TGCAGCGCCAGACTCGGGAACACCTACGAGCAGTACTTC; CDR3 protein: CSARLGNTYEQYF